The 4 T cell receptor beta chains reported below all come from one sample, sequenced in a study of blood T cell repertoires in COVID-19. Sequencing was performed with immunoSEQ multiplex PCR; in TCRdb, only in-frame clones are kept and a portion is missing. The sample holds roughly 400,000 clones, about 88% seen once. The sample consisted of PBMCs or T cells enriched from blood (not recorded which). The source is a woman between 18 and 30 years old who had been exposed to COVID-19.

This clone has just a few counts. The rearrangement links TRBV3-1 (or the pseudogene TRBV3-2) to TRBJ2-1; D possibly corresponds to TRBD2 (5 bases). In germline, CDR1 is LGHDT, CDR2 YNNKEL (reference sequence). Between the trimmed V and J ends, which lost 1 base and 6 bases, there was a span of 13 bases. CDR3 length: 15 residues. The CDR3 protein is CASSQGIASINEQFF. In DNA, the CDR3 is TGTGCCAGCAGCCAAGGAATAGCGTCCATCAATGAGCAGTTCTTC.

This chain connects TRBV7-2 to TRBJ2-7; D may be TRBD2 (5 bases). CDR3 size: 14 residues. Germline V gene sequence: CDR1 SGHTA, CDR2 FQGNSA. Trimming left V 3 bases short and J 4 bases short, with 13 bases between. CDR3 sequence (DNA): TGTGCCAGCAGCTTGGGAGTAACTAAGTACGAGCAGTACTTC. Residues: CASSLGVTKYEQYF.

The rearrangement joins TRBV10-2 to TRBJ1-5; a weak D match, TRBD1 (6 bases). CDR3 length: 12 residues. The germline V and J ends were trimmed by 5 bases and 9 bases, with 11 bases remaining between them. Germline-derived CDR1 and CDR2 are WSHSY and SAAADI. DNA of the CDR3: TGCGCCAGCAGTTCCCAGGGGCGGCCCCAGCATTTT. Protein: CASSSQGRPQHF.

The rearrangement uses TRBV7-9 and TRBJ2-2, with D unresolved. The germline V gene encodes CDR1 SEHNR and CDR2 FQNEAQ (reference sequence). CDR3 length equals 16 residues. The ends were cut back, 2 bases at V and 0 bases at J, with 10 bases in the middle. CDR3: CASSLRAPANTGELFF. As DNA, the CDR3 is TGTGCCAGCAGCTTACGCGCGCCCGCGAACACCGGGGAGCTGTTTTTT. The whole variable domain, filled in from reference TRBV7-9 and TRBJ2-2, reads DTGVSQNPRHKITKRGQNVTFRCDPISEHNRLYWYRQTLGQGPEFLTYFQNEAQLEKSRLLSDRFSAERPKGSFSTLEIQRTEQGDSAMYLCASSLRAPANTGELFFGEGSRLTVL.